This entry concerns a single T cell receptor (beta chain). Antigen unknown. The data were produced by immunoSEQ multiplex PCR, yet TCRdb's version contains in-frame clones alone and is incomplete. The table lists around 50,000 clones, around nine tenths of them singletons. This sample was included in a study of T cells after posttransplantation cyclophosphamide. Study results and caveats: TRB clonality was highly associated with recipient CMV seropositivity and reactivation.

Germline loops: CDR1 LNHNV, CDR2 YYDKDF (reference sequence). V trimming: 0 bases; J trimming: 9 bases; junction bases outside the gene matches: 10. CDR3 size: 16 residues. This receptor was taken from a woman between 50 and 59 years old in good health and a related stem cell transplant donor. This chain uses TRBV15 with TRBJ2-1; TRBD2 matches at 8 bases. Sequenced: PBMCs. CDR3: CATSRDPSGSASEQFF. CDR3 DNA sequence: TGTGCCACCAGCAGAGATCCCAGCGGGAGTGCGTCTGAGCAGTTCTTC.